The 26 T cell receptor beta chains presented below share a single source sample, sequenced in a study of CD8 T cells in Susac syndrome. RNA was extracted with the RNeasy kit, and a quantity of roughly 0.5 to 1 ug was reverse transcribed using random hexamers. TCRdb re-derived calls from the immunoSEQ multiplex PCR reads in MiXCR, one entry per CDR3 protein. This table has under 350,000 distinct CDR3 sequences, about 91% appearing once. The specimen sequenced was CD4+ T cells from PBMCs. These receptors were taken from a human donor with multiple sclerosis.

The chain is built from TRBV3-1 and TRBJ1-1; perhaps TRBD1 as D (5 bases). The length of the CDR3 is 15 residues. V dropped 0 bases and J dropped 5 bases, with 13 bases sitting between them. Germline V gene data show CDR1 as LGHDT and CDR2 as YNNKEL (reference sequence). CDR3 protein: CASSQESAGGTEAFF. The DNA for the CDR3 is TGTGCCAGCAGCCAAGAGTCTGCTGGGGGGACTGAAGCTTTCTTT.

This chain links TRBV14 with TRBJ2-2, with D possibly matching TRBD1 (5 bases). There are 15 residues in the CDR3. Germline V gene lookup returns CDR1 SGHDN and CDR2 FVKESK. Trimming left V 4 bases short and J 5 bases short, with 14 bases between. The CDR3 region has the DNA TGTGCCAGCAGCCCCCTGGGGCCTACGACCGGGGAGCTGTTTTTT. Protein: CASSPLGPTTGELFF.

The rearrangement uses TRBV7-9 and TRBJ2-6; TRBD1 aligns across 8 bases. CDR1 and CDR2 from the germline V gene are SEHNR and FQNEAQ (reference sequence). The CDR3 spans 19 residues. Trimming cost V 7 bases and J 0 bases; bases outside gene matches: 14. CDR3 sequence reads: CASTIGRGQVLSGANVLTF. Here the CDR3 DNA reads TGTGCCAGCACCATAGGCCGGGGACAGGTTCTCTCTGGGGCCAACGTCCTGACTTTC.

The rearrangement uses TRBV30 and TRBJ2-7; no definite D call. Trimming took off 3 bases at V and 3 bases at J, with 9 bases between the two ends. CDR3 length: 12 amino acids. Germline loops: CDR1 GTSNPN, CDR2 SVGIG (reference sequence). CDR3 nucleotides: TGTGCCTGGAGCGAAAACGGCTACGAGCAGTACTTC. Protein: CAWSENGYEQYF.

CDR3 residues: CASSYSVANSPLHF. The CDR3 DNA sequence: TGTGCCAGCAGTTACTCGGTGGCAAATTCACCCCTCCACTTT. The V call is TRBV6-6, the J call TRBJ1-6, with no clear D. The CDR3 has 14 residues. Germline values: CDR1 MNHNY, CDR2 SVGAGI (reference sequence). Trimming removed 0 bases at V and 7 bases at J, with 7 bases between.

This clonotype has more than one count but fewer than ten. The rearrangement links TRBV7-9 to TRBJ2-5; 8 bases map to TRBD2. The V gene's germline CDR1 is SEHNR and CDR2 FQNEAQ (reference sequence). After removal of 6 bases from V and 5 bases from J, the junction contained 11 bases not matched to a gene. The CDR3 contains 15 residues. CDR3 protein: CASRPREGPWETQYF. Here the CDR3 DNA reads TGTGCCAGCAGGCCCCGGGAGGGTCCTTGGGAGACCCAGTACTTC.

A single count supports this clonotype. This rearrangement joins TRBV7-9 to TRBJ2-5; TRBD2 agrees at 7 bases. Germline CDR1 and CDR2: SEHNR and FQNEAQ (reference sequence). Trimming removed 5 bases from V and 5 bases from J; junction bases left unmatched: 8. This CDR3 has 14 residues. Here the CDR3 reads CASSRGVATETQYF. The CDR3 DNA sequence: TGTGCCAGCAGCCGGGGGGTGGCTACGGAGACCCAGTACTTC.

V gene TRBV6-5 combines with J gene TRBJ2-7, with a weak D call TRBD2 (5 bases). CDR1 and CDR2 (germline): MNHEY, SVGAGI. This CDR3 is 15 amino acids long. V was trimmed by 5 bases and J by 2 bases, leaving 16 bases between them. The CDR3 protein is CASSPYSFGAYEQYF. In nucleotides, the CDR3 is TGTGCCAGCAGTCCTTACTCATTCGGGGCCTACGAGCAGTACTTC.

The rearrangement links TRBV19 to TRBJ1-5; D not resolved. The CDR3 is made up of 14 amino acids. Looked up from germline, CDR1 is LNHDA and CDR2 is SQIVND (reference sequence). V was shortened by 4 bases and J by 0 bases, with 7 bases between the two germline ends. The CDR3 reads CASSRVDSNQPQHF. DNA of the CDR3: TGTGCCAGTAGTAGGGTCGATAGCAATCAGCCCCAGCATTTT.

V gene TRBV21-1 combines with J gene TRBJ2-1; the D call of TRBD1 is as the table states it, not checked on the DNA. TRBV21-1 counts as a pseudogene. The CDR3 extends over 15 amino acids. CDR3 protein: CASGARGPSPNEQFF. The CDR3 DNA reads as TGTGCCAGCGGGGCCAGGGGGCCAAGTCCGAATGAGCAGTTCTTC.

The gene calls are TRBV6-2 or TRBV6-3 and TRBJ2-2, with 9 bases aligning to TRBD2. This CDR3 has 16 residues. Germline values: CDR1 MNHEY, CDR2 SVGEGT. J gave up 5 bases and V 0 bases, and 4 bases lay outside the gene matches. In DNA form, the CDR3 reads TGTGCCAGCAGTTACTCCGGGACTAGCTTTACCGGGGAGCTGTTTTTT. Amino acids: CASSYSGTSFTGELFF.

The chain joins TRBV7-6 to TRBJ2-5; no clear D. The CDR3 length is 14 residues. Trimming cost V 4 bases and J 5 bases, with 14 bases left between them. Germline V lookup: CDR1 SGHVS, CDR2 FNYEAQ. CDR3 region: CASSSHPPGETQYF. The CDR3 bases are TGTGCCAGCAGCTCCCATCCTCCCGGGGAGACCCAGTACTTC.

The chain carries TRBV7-9 and TRBJ2-7; weak D call: TRBD1 (5 bases). The CDR3 loop spans 14 amino acids. In germline, CDR1 is SEHNR, CDR2 FQNEAQ (reference sequence). Deletions cut 2 bases from V and 3 bases from J, with 11 bases between. In DNA form, the CDR3 reads TGTGCCAGCAGCTTATCAGGGCTCGTCTACGAGCAGTACTTC. This sequence encodes CASSLSGLVYEQYF.

This rearrangement joins TRBV4-2 to TRBJ2-4; possible D gene TRBD1, 5 bases. Trimming took 5 bases from V and 0 from J, leaving 17 bases between them. The CDR3 is made up of 17 amino acids. The V gene's germline CDR1 is LGHNA and CDR2 YNFKEQ. CDR3 in amino acids: CASSGEIDSLAKNIQYF. CDR3 coding DNA: TGTGCCAGCAGCGGAGAAATAGACAGTCTAGCCAAAAACATTCAGTACTTC.

The chain joins TRBV19 to TRBJ2-7; D uncertain. Germline assignment: CDR1 LNHDA and CDR2 SQIVND (reference sequence). This CDR3 contains 15 residues. The V end lost 3 bases, the J end lost 6 bases, and 18 bases lay between the germline ends. The CDR3 sequence is CASSMTGRLLVEQYF. The DNA of the CDR3 is TGTGCCAGTAGTATGACCGGCAGGCTCTTAGTCGAGCAGTACTTC.

The chain carries TRBV20-1 and TRBJ1-2; TRBD1 agrees at 9 bases. CDR3 length: 15 residues. V lost 3 bases to trimming and J lost 8 bases; unmatched junction nucleotides: 13. Per the germline V gene, CDR1 is DFQATT and CDR2 is SNEGSKA (reference sequence). The DNA of the CDR3 is TGCAGTGCTAGTAGGGACAGGGCTCCTCTCGGGGGCTACACCTTC. It yields the protein CSASRDRAPLGGYTF.

The genes are TRBV4-2 and TRBJ2-3, with 13 bases fitting TRBD2. The CDR3 contains 17 residues. V lost 2 bases and J lost 5; bases outside the gene matches: 7. Germline lookup yields CDR1 LGHNA and CDR2 YNFKEQ. CDR3 nucleotides: TGTGCCAGCAGCCAACAGACTAGCGGGGGGCCAGTAGATACGCAGTATTTT. The encoded protein is CASSQQTSGGPVDTQYF.

This clonotype was counted once. This chain uses TRBV20-1 with TRBJ2-6, with TRBD1 matching 9 bases. Germline lookup yields CDR1 DFQATT and CDR2 SNEGSKA (reference sequence). The CDR3 spans 15 residues. V was clipped by 6 bases and J by 4 bases; unmatched bases: 7. In nucleotides, the CDR3 is TGCAGTGCGGGACAGGGCTTGGGAGGGGCCAACGTCCTGACTTTC. Encoded protein: CSAGQGLGGANVLTF.

In this sample, this clonotype turned up a few times. The rearrangement joins TRBV18 to TRBJ1-1, with D perhaps TRBD1 (5 bases). Trimming removed 6 bases at V and 5 bases at J, with 13 bases between. The CDR3 contains 13 residues. Germline V gene lookup returns CDR1 KGHSH and CDR2 LQKENI. The CDR3 sequence is CASSGGGRTEAFF. CDR3 in DNA: TGTGCCAGCTCTGGGGGTGGAAGGACTGAAGCTTTCTTT.

This sequence joins TRBV6-5 and TRBJ1-6, with TRBD1 identical over 8 bases. The germline V gene has CDR1 MNHEY and CDR2 SVGAGI. The CDR3 sequence is 16 residues long. Germline trimming cut 2 bases from V and 15 bases from J; bases unmatched to any gene: 15. In nucleotides, the CDR3 is TGTGCCAGCAGTTACCGGGACAGGCCCGGGGGCCTCCTCCTCCACTTT. It yields the protein CASSYRDRPGGLLLHF.

The chain couples TRBV12-3 or TRBV12-4 to TRBJ2-3, with TRBD2 matching over 11 bases. CDR3 length: 18 residues. Trimming took 6 bases from V and 4 from J; bases not matched to a gene: 15. In DNA, the CDR3 is TGTGCCAGCAGATTACAGGGTTGGGGACTAGCGGAATCAGATACGCAGTATTTT. It translates to CASRLQGWGLAESDTQYF.

The chain carries TRBV7-2 and TRBJ2-2, with D maybe TRBD1 (6 bases). The CDR3 is 15 residues long. V was pared by 1 base and J by 3 bases, with 9 bases between. Germline V gene data show CDR1 as SGHTA and CDR2 as FQGNSA. The DNA of the CDR3 is TGTGCCAGCAGCTTAGACAGGGTTGACACCGGGGAGCTGTTTTTT. Translating gives CASSLDRVDTGELFF.

The rearrangement joins TRBV20-1 to TRBJ2-5; D is possibly TRBD1 or TRBD2 (6 bases each). Looked up from germline, CDR1 is DFQATT and CDR2 is SNEGSKA (reference sequence). Trimming pared 2 bases from V and 8 bases from J, leaving 21 bases between. The CDR3 loop spans 15 amino acids. The CDR3: CSARRRGLSFNTQYF. DNA of the CDR3: TGCAGTGCTAGACGTCGGGGGCTCTCTTTTAATACCCAGTACTTC.

On this clonotype itself: At one boundary the junction diverges from the germline segment, which might be a read error. This chain joins TRBV7-2 and TRBJ1-1; 7 bases agree with TRBD1. Germline lookup yields CDR1 SGHTA and CDR2 FQGNSA. CDR3 length: 14 amino acids. The CDR3 DNA sequence: TGTGCCAGCAGATTAGAATCTGGACAGGAGGAAGCTTTCTTT. The encoded protein is CASRLESGQEEAFF.

This chain joins TRBV4-1 and TRBJ2-5; 7 bases map to TRBD2. The CDR3 extends over 14 amino acids. With 1 base clipped from V and 4 bases from J, the junction kept 3 bases outside the gene matches. Germline V CDR1 and CDR2: MGHRA, YSYEKL. The CDR3 bases are TGCGCCAGCAGCCAAGTCGGCGGGAGAGAGACCCAGTACTTC. This translates into CASSQVGGRETQYF.

V usage is TRBV28 and J usage is TRBJ1-2, with a weak D call TRBD1 (6 bases). This CDR3 contains 14 residues. V lost 6 bases and J lost 8, with 19 bases in between. Germline CDR1 reads MDHEN; CDR2 reads SYDVKM. As DNA, the CDR3 is TGTGCCAGCAGAAACGGACAGTCGGTTAGAGGCTACACCTTC. As protein: CASRNGQSVRGYTF.